This T cell receptor (beta chain) was captured in a study of blood T cell repertoires in COVID-19. Across the study: From the United States, Italy and Spain came samples of acute and convalescent COVID-19. T cells, B-cell-depleted T cells, or PBMCs supplied cDNA or gDNA.

Followed over time, Seattle patients had been enrolled while infection was active. Clones were read by immunoSEQ multiplex PCR, and TCRdb kept only the in-frame ones, dropping some. The data contain roughly 300,000 clones, 70% to 85% of them singletons. The ends lost 4 bases at V and 0 bases at J; junction bases unmatched: 7. The V gene's germline CDR1 is MDHEN and CDR2 SYDVKM. The CDR3 consists of 16 residues. V and J are TRBV28 and TRBJ2-7, with 9 bases lining up with TRBD2. The origin of this receptor is a human donor with COVID-19, enrolled during active disease. The donor label of this sample is uncertain. Sequencing was performed on peripheral blood. CDR3 region: CASSSSTSGLSYEQYF. CDR3 coding DNA: TGTGCCAGCAGTTCTTCAACTAGCGGGCTCTCCTACGAGCAGTACTTC.